This T cell receptor (beta chain) is drawn from a study of shared clonotypes between healthy human individuals. General study findings and limits: A handful of donors showed sharing of 4.5% to 6% of naive CD4 clonotypes. The authors sampled blood alone, and tissue repertoires likely differ.

Cells designated naive CD8 were CD45RO-negative and were positively selected for CCR7, with terminally differentiated effector memory CD45RA+ cells excluded. Each of the donors was a healthy adult who was HIV-negative and had not had a recent acute infection or vaccination. The sample holds one count of this clone. Its target is not known. This CDR3 comprises 13 residues. Looked up from germline, CDR1 is MNHNS and CDR2 is SASEGT. V shed 8 bases and J shed 1 base, with 8 bases lying between them. Sequencing used immunoSEQ multiplex PCR; TCRdb keeps in-frame clones, though not all of them. Here the sample spans about 2 million clones, about 95% being singletons.

The chain employs TRBV6-1 and TRBJ2-2; D is possibly TRBD2 (5 bases). The clonotype originates from a man younger than 35 in good health. Material for sequencing was naive CD8+ T cells sorted from blood. DNA of the CDR3: TGTGCCAGCCTACTAGGGAACACCGGGGAGCTGTTTTTT. This codes for CASLLGNTGELFF.